One sample yielded the 17 T cell receptor beta chains listed below, sequenced in a study of blood T cell repertoires in COVID-19. Using immunoSEQ multiplex PCR, the repertoire was profiled, and TCRdb retains in-frame clones only, with some absent. The sample comprises about 140,000 clones, approximately 85% of which are singletons, and roughly 2.9% rests with the top ten. The sequenced sample was peripheral blood. These receptors came from a man over 45 with acute or convalescent COVID-19.

The rearrangement uses TRBV5-6 and TRBJ1-2; 7 bases align to TRBD1. The V and J ends lost 4 bases and 3 bases, in that order; junction bases with no gene match: 9. This CDR3 is 15 amino acids long. CDR1 and CDR2 from the germline V gene are SGHDT and YYEEEE. CDR3 coding DNA: TGTGCCAGCAGCCCGCGGGGCAGGGGGGACTATGGCTACACCTTC. Protein product: CASSPRGRGDYGYTF. The variable domain in full, completed from reference TRBV5-6 and TRBJ1-2, reads DAGVTQSPTHLIKTRGQQVTLRCSPKSGHDTVSWYQQALGQGPQFIFQYYEEEERQRGNFPDRFSGHQFPNYSSELNVNALLLGDSALYLCASSPRGRGDYGYTFGSGTRLTVV.

The chain recombines TRBV27 with TRBJ1-2; 7 nucleotides agree with TRBD1. The CDR3 is 13 residues long. V lost 4 bases and J lost 6; bases outside the gene matches: 5. CDR1 MNHEY and CDR2 SMNVEV come from the germline V gene (reference sequence). CDR3 sequence: CASSSTGYNGYTF. The CDR3 coding sequence is TGTGCCAGCAGTTCGACAGGGTATAATGGCTACACCTTC.

The chain carries TRBV5-1 and TRBJ2-7, with 8 bases identical to TRBD1. The V and J ends lost 3 bases and 7 bases, in that order; junction bases with no gene match: 12. The CDR3 runs 15 residues. Looked up from germline, CDR1 is SGHRS and CDR2 is YFSETQ. CDR3 nucleotides: TGCGCCAGCAGCTGGACAGGGTCTCCTACTGTGGAGCAGTACTTC. It yields the protein CASSWTGSPTVEQYF.

The V call is TRBV7-3, the J call TRBJ2-2; a weak D match, TRBD1 (6 bases). The germline V gene encodes CDR1 SGHTA and CDR2 FQGTGA. The CDR3 is 15 residues long. V dropped 5 bases and J dropped 4 bases, with 14 bases sitting between them. CDR3: CASSPRQALTGELFF. The CDR3 nucleotides read TGTGCCAGCAGCCCACGACAGGCCCTCACCGGGGAGCTGTTTTTT.

The rearrangement uses TRBV6-5 and TRBJ2-2, with D uncertain. This CDR3 is 15 amino acids long. CDR1 is MNHEY, CDR2 SVGAGI, per germline. Deletions cut 0 bases from V and 0 bases from J, with 5 bases between. CDR3 sequence reads: CASSYSSSNTGELFF. DNA of the CDR3: TGTGCCAGCAGTTACTCGTCGTCGAACACCGGGGAGCTGTTTTTT.

The rearrangement joins TRBV6-5 to TRBJ1-2; perhaps TRBD1 as D (5 bases). The CDR3 spans 15 residues. CDR1 and CDR2 (germline): MNHEY, SVGAGI. Trimming removed 8 bases from V and 6 bases from J, with 22 bases in between. The CDR3 DNA follows: TGTGCCAGCTCCCCTCGGCCAGGGTTATGGGATGGCTACACCTTC. It translates to CASSPRPGLWDGYTF.

The rearrangement links TRBV5-1 to TRBJ1-1; maybe TRBD1 (6 bases). The V end was cut by 0 bases, the J end by 8 bases, with 11 bases between. Per the germline V gene, CDR1 is SGHRS and CDR2 is YFSETQ. This CDR3 spans 13 amino acids. The CDR3 DNA reads TGCGCCAGCAGCTTGGCAGGGGCATTAGAAGCTTTCTTT. It codes for CASSLAGALEAFF.

CDR3 nucleotides: TGTGCCAGCAGCTTGGGGACAGGGGGCACCAATGAAAAACTGTTTTTT. It encodes CASSLGTGGTNEKLFF. V is TRBV11-2 and J is TRBJ1-4; 12 bases map to TRBD1. V trimming: 3 bases; J trimming: 5 bases; junction bases outside the gene matches: 4. Germline V lookup: CDR1 SGHAT, CDR2 FQNNGV. This CDR3 spans 16 amino acids. The whole variable domain, filled in from reference TRBV11-2 and TRBJ1-4, reads EAGVAQSPRYKIIEKRQSVAFWCNPISGHATLYWYQQILGQGPKLLIQFQNNGVVDDSQLPKDRFSAERLKGVDSTLKIQPAKLEDSAVYLCASSLGTGGTNEKLFFGSGTQLSVL.

The rearrangement joins TRBV14 to TRBJ1-1; 7 bases map to TRBD1. CDR3 length: 13 residues. J was trimmed by 11 bases and V by 0 bases; bases with no gene match: 6. CDR1 SGHDN and CDR2 FVKESK come from the germline V gene. The CDR3 loop reads CASSQDLQGRAFF. CDR3 DNA sequence: TGTGCCAGCAGCCAAGATCTACAGGGGAGGGCTTTCTTT.

Here the CDR3 DNA reads TGTGCCAGCAGCCAAGATGCGGCAGGGAACTATGGCTACACCTTC. It is translated as CASSQDAAGNYGYTF. The rearrangement joins TRBV4-2 to TRBJ1-2; TRBD1 might be the D (5 bases). CDR1 is LGHNA, CDR2 YNFKEQ, per germline. V lost 0 bases to trimming and J lost 2 bases, with 10 bases between them. The CDR3 contains 15 residues.

The V and J genes are TRBV9 and TRBJ2-5; 10 bases are shared with TRBD2. Per germline, CDR1 SGDLS and CDR2 YYNGEE. The CDR3 is 13 residues long. The ends lost 2 bases at V and 5 bases at J; junction bases unmatched: 0. CDR3 sequence reads: CASSVGLAETQYF. The CDR3 DNA reads TGTGCCAGCAGCGTGGGACTAGCGGAGACCCAGTACTTC.

V usage is TRBV3-1 (or the pseudogene TRBV3-2) and J usage is TRBJ1-1; D is perhaps TRBD1 (6 bases). From germline, CDR1 is LGHDT and CDR2 YNNKEL (reference sequence). V shed 0 bases and J shed 10 bases, with 12 bases lying between them. This CDR3 is built from 13 residues. The CDR3 coding sequence is TGTGCCAGCAGCCAAGATTCCCTCAGGGGAGCTTTCTTT. It encodes CASSQDSLRGAFF.

CDR3 in amino acids: CASSYRGTGGSPLHF. The DNA of the CDR3 is TGTGCCAGCAGCTACCGTGGGACAGGGGGTTCACCCCTCCACTTT. V and J are TRBV9 and TRBJ1-6, with TRBD1 matching over 11 bases. This CDR3 has 15 amino acids. Germline V gene lookup returns CDR1 SGDLS and CDR2 YYNGEE. Germline trimming cut 4 bases from V and 9 bases from J; bases unmatched to any gene: 6.

The chain recombines TRBV3-1 (or the pseudogene TRBV3-2) with TRBJ2-2; 8 bases line up with TRBD1. In germline, CDR1 is LGHDT, CDR2 YNNKEL (reference sequence). Trimming at V came to 2 bases and at J to 6 bases, leaving 11 bases not matched to a gene. CDR3 size: 17 residues. Written as DNA, the CDR3 is TGTGCCAGCAGCCAACGACAGGGGTGGCTTGGGGCCGGGGAGCTGTTTTTT. This sequence encodes CASSQRQGWLGAGELFF.

The rearrangement links TRBV30 to TRBJ2-5; 9 nucleotides match TRBD2. Germline CDR1 GTSNPN, CDR2 SVGIG (reference sequence). The V gene end was trimmed by 0 bases and the J gene end by 5 bases; junction bases not matched to a gene: 4. This CDR3 has 14 amino acids. The CDR3 DNA reads TGTGCCTGGAGTGTAAATAGCGGGAGCGAGACCCAGTACTTC. Its protein product is CAWSVNSGSETQYF.

The chain joins TRBV19 to TRBJ2-6; maybe TRBD2 (6 bases). This CDR3 comprises 15 residues. V gave up 7 bases and J gave up 2 bases, with 12 bases separating them. The germline V gene has CDR1 LNHDA and CDR2 SQIVND (reference sequence). In DNA form, the CDR3 reads TGTGCCAGTATCCCGACGGGAGCTGGGGCCAACGTCCTGACTTTC. Translating it yields CASIPTGAGANVLTF. Complete variable domain (other parts from reference TRBV19 and TRBJ2-6): DGGITQSPKYLFRKEGQNVTLSCEQNLNHDAMYWYRQDPGQGLRLIYYSQIVNDFQKGDIAEGYSVSREKKESFPLTVTSAQKNPTAFYLCASIPTGAGANVLTFGAGSRLTVL.

The chain couples TRBV7-9 to TRBJ1-1, with TRBD1 matching over 7 bases. Germline-derived CDR1 and CDR2 are SEHNR and FQNEAQ (reference sequence). V lost 6 bases, J lost 3 bases, and 10 bases stayed unmatched. This CDR3 is 15 amino acids long. CDR3 loop: CASRYDRVRDTEAFF. CDR3 DNA: TGTGCCAGCAGGTACGACAGGGTTCGGGACACTGAAGCTTTCTTT. Supplemented by reference TRBV7-9 and TRBJ1-1, the full variable domain reads DTGVSQNPRHKITKRGQNVTFRCDPISEHNRLYWYRQTLGQGPEFLTYFQNEAQLEKSRLLSDRFSAERPKGSFSTLEIQRTEQGDSAMYLCASRYDRVRDTEAFFGQGTRLTVV.